What follows are 29 T cell receptor beta chains derived from one specimen sequenced in a study of human T cells and chemical hapten exposure. The time point here: pre-sensitization, week 0. As for treatment: therapeutic diphenylcyclopropenone sensitization with weekly scalp DPC. TCRdb independently ran MiXCR on the RACE reads; one entry per CDR3 protein. Of about 380,000 distinct CDR3 sequences in the sample, 5.1% were seen once. Sample: whole blood, taken in connection with sensitization to the hapten diphenylcyclopropenone (DPC). The source is a woman between 50 and 59 years old with alopecia areata. Some clones in this sample may be carry-over from other donors' samples.

This clonotype appeared a few times. This sequence joins TRBV2 and TRBJ2-2, with no clear D. CDR1 and CDR2 from the germline V gene are SNHLY and FYNNEI. Trimming removed 9 bases at V and 4 bases at J, with 9 bases between. The CDR3 runs to 12 residues. The DNA for the CDR3 is TGTGCCAGGGAAGGAGTCACCGGGGAGCTGTTTTTT. As protein: CAREGVTGELFF.

This clonotype was recorded at least ten times. The chain has TRBV2 and TRBJ2-3; TRBD1 matches 8 bases. The junction had 0 bases not matched to a gene; V was cut back by 3 bases and J by 1 base. This CDR3 region has 14 residues. Germline CDR1 reads SNHLY; CDR2 reads FYNNEI. The CDR3 here is CASSETGGTDTQYF. CDR3 nucleotide sequence: TGTGCCAGCAGTGAGACAGGGGGCACAGATACGCAGTATTTT. Supplemented by reference TRBV2 and TRBJ2-3, the full variable domain reads EPEVTQTPSHQVTQMGQEVILRCVPISNHLYFYWYRQILGQKVEFLVSFYNNEISEKSEIFDDQFSVERPDGSNFTLKIRSTKLEDSAMYFCASSETGGTDTQYFGPGTRLTVL.

This clonotype showed up just a few times. The J gene is TRBJ1-4, the V gene TRBV20-1, with a tentative D call TRBD1 (5 bases). The CDR3 is 13 residues long. Germline lookup yields CDR1 DFQATT and CDR2 SNEGSKA (reference sequence). V lost 1 base and J 10 bases, leaving 13 bases between the germline ends. CDR3: CSARVAGKAKLFF. The CDR3 bases are TGCAGTGCTAGAGTAGCAGGGAAAGCAAAACTGTTTTTT.

This clonotype was counted only a few times. The chain joins TRBV14 to TRBJ2-2; no clear D gene. Germline CDR1 is SGHDN and CDR2 is FVKESK. With 5 bases removed from V and 5 bases from J, the gap between germline ends came to 12 bases. This CDR3 has 14 residues. The CDR3 here is CASSFFSVTGELFF. CDR3 sequence (DNA): TGTGCCAGCAGCTTCTTCAGCGTTACCGGGGAGCTGTTTTTT.

This clonotype was seen more than once but under ten times. The chain links TRBV28 to TRBJ1-4; 7 bases agree with TRBD1. Germline V gives CDR1 MDHEN, CDR2 SYDVKM. The CDR3 length is 14 residues. J gave up 5 bases and V 5 bases, and 5 bases lay outside the gene matches. The CDR3 DNA reads TGTGCCAGCAGTCCGGGACAGTTAAATGAAAAACTGTTTTTT. Encoded protein: CASSPGQLNEKLFF.

A remark on this clonotype: At one end, the junction sequence differs from germline, possibly due to a read error. The chain couples TRBV29-1 to TRBJ1-2, with D possibly matching TRBD1 (6 bases). The CDR3 has 14 amino acids. The germline CDR1 and CDR2 sequences are SQVTM and ANQGSEA. CDR3 region: CSVGFYREDYCYTF. As DNA, the CDR3 is TGCAGCGTTGGGTTTTACAGGGAGGACTATTGCTACACCTTC.

This clonotype has a count of ten or more. This chain joins TRBV7-2 and TRBJ1-1, with D unclear. CDR1 is SGHTA, CDR2 FQGNSA, per germline. Trimming took 5 bases from V and 0 from J, leaving 7 bases between them. The CDR3 is 13 amino acids. The CDR3 protein is CASSRVMNTEAFF. The CDR3 DNA sequence: TGTGCCAGCAGCCGGGTCATGAACACTGAAGCTTTCTTT.

V and J are TRBV3-1 and TRBJ2-3; the match to TRBD1 covers 8 bases. Unmatched junction bases numbered 15, after V lost 3 bases and J lost 4 bases. Germline CDR1 reads LGHDT; CDR2 reads YNNKEL (reference sequence). The length of the CDR3 is 18 residues. CDR3: CASSQRGRGTGLPDTQYF. The CDR3 nucleotides read TGTGCCAGCAGCCAGAGGGGGCGAGGGACAGGCCTTCCAGATACGCAGTATTTT.

This clonotype was counted at least ten times. The chain couples TRBV29-1 to TRBJ1-1; no reliable D call. Trimming took off 7 bases at V and 1 base at J, with 10 bases between the two ends. Germline V gene data show CDR1 as SQVTM and CDR2 as ANQGSEA. The CDR3 extends over 12 amino acids. The CDR3 sequence is CSARSQNTEAFF. In DNA form, the CDR3 reads TGCAGCGCCCGGTCCCAGAACACTGAAGCTTTCTTT.

The rearrangement joins TRBV10-2 to TRBJ2-2; 11 bases fit TRBD1. The V gene's germline CDR1 is WSHSY and CDR2 SAAADI. There are 15 residues in the CDR3. Germline trimming cut 8 bases from V and 4 bases from J; bases unmatched to any gene: 6. CDR3 sequence reads: CASGEGTGGTGELFF. CDR3 bases: TGCGCCAGCGGAGAAGGGACAGGGGGCACCGGGGAGCTGTTTTTT.

This clonotype has at least ten counts. V gene TRBV7-9 combines with J gene TRBJ1-2, with D perhaps matching TRBD1 (5 bases). V gave up 1 base and J gave up 6 bases, with 9 bases separating them. This CDR3 is 13 amino acids long. CDR1 and CDR2 from the germline V gene are SEHNR and FQNEAQ (reference sequence). CDR3 in DNA: TGTGCCAGCAGCTTAGTCAGGGTGAATGGCTACACCTTC. Translation: CASSLVRVNGYTF.

This clonotype was recorded a few times. The V call is TRBV5-6, the J call TRBJ2-7; D gene ambiguous. The germline V gene encodes CDR1 SGHDT and CDR2 YYEEEE. This CDR3 spans 13 amino acids. Deletions cut 4 bases from V and 4 bases from J, with 12 bases between. CDR3 amino acids: CASSGTFKYEQYF. CDR3 nucleotide sequence: TGTGCCAGCAGCGGAACGTTCAAATACGAGCAGTACTTC.

A few counts support this clonotype. The CDR3 protein is CASSSRGQGAPGYTF. Written as DNA, the CDR3 is TGTGCCAGCAGTTCCCGGGGACAGGGGGCACCTGGCTACACCTTC. This sequence joins TRBV6-5 and TRBJ1-2; 12 positions agree with TRBD1. This CDR3 has 15 residues. CDR1 is MNHEY and CDR2 is SVGAGI in the germline V gene. Trimming removed 4 bases from V and 7 bases from J; junction bases left unmatched: 7.

This clonotype was counted many times. This chain joins TRBV3-1 and TRBJ2-1; 10 nucleotides align to TRBD2. The CDR3 consists of 18 residues. Trimming removed 1 base from V and 0 bases from J; junction bases left unmatched: 6. CDR1 is LGHDT and CDR2 is YNNKEL in the germline V gene (reference sequence). The DNA for the CDR3 is TGTGCCAGCAGCCAAGTGAAGGGACTAGCGAGCTCCTACAATGAGCAGTTCTTC. Translating it yields CASSQVKGLASSYNEQFF.

This clonotype was found a few times. The chain combines TRBV5-1 with TRBJ2-1, with TRBD2 identical over 13 bases. CDR1 and CDR2 from the germline V gene are SGHRS and YFSETQ. CDR3 length: 15 amino acids. The J segment lost 9 bases and the V segment lost 2 bases, leaving 5 bases of the junction unmatched. CDR3 bases: TGCGCCAGCAGCTTCGGACTAGCGGGGGTCCCTGAGCAGTTCTTC. Amino acids: CASSFGLAGVPEQFF. Full variable domain (missing parts from reference TRBV5-1 and TRBJ2-1): KAGVTQTPRYLIKTRGQQVTLSCSPISGHRSVSWYQQTPGQGLQFLFEYFSETQRNKGNFPGRFSGRQFSNSRSEMNVSTLELGDSALYLCASSFGLAGVPEQFFGPGTRLTVL.

This clonotype was seen repeatedly, ten times or more. This chain connects TRBV29-1 to TRBJ2-3; 13 nucleotides match TRBD2. The CDR3 sequence is 15 residues long. Trimming took 7 bases from V and 4 from J; bases not matched to a gene: 8. The germline V gene encodes CDR1 SQVTM and CDR2 ANQGSEA. In DNA form, the CDR3 reads TGCAGCGCCTTGACTAGCGGGGGGTTAGCAGATACGCAGTATTTT. It translates to CSALTSGGLADTQYF.

This chain uses TRBV24-1 with TRBJ2-1, with 7 nucleotides matching TRBD1. Germline assignment: CDR1 KGHDR and CDR2 SFDVKD. The ends lost 6 bases at V and 7 bases at J; junction bases unmatched: 11. CDR3 size: 15 residues. CDR3 protein: CATSPPGGSRNEQFF. In DNA form, the CDR3 reads TGTGCCACCAGTCCCCCAGGGGGATCGAGGAATGAGCAGTTCTTC.

In this sample, this clonotype turned up many times. V gene TRBV7-2 combines with J gene TRBJ2-6, with a possible D match to TRBD2 (6 bases). V shed 0 bases and J shed 0 bases, with 9 bases lying between them. The germline CDR1 and CDR2 sequences are SGHTA and FQGNSA. CDR3 size: 17 residues. CDR3 loop: CASSLASGASGANVLTF. The CDR3 DNA reads TGTGCCAGCAGCTTAGCTAGCGGAGCCTCTGGGGCCAACGTCCTGACTTTC.

This clonotype was seen many times. The chain employs TRBV10-3 and TRBJ2-1; D is undetermined. Trimming removed 0 bases at V and 0 bases at J, with 15 bases between. Germline V gene sequence: CDR1 ENHRY, CDR2 SYGVKD. The CDR3 contains 18 residues. CDR3 in DNA: TGTGCCATCAGTGAGTCGAATCGGCGTAGTAGCTCCTACAATGAGCAGTTCTTC. Translating it yields CAISESNRRSSSYNEQFF.

This chain connects TRBV7-2 to TRBJ1-1; D remains ambiguous. The CDR3 totals 13 residues. V dropped 3 bases and J dropped 3 bases, with 8 bases sitting between them. Germline V gene sequence: CDR1 SGHTA, CDR2 FQGNSA. The CDR3 loop is CASSFSGDTEAFF. CDR3 nucleotide sequence: TGTGCCAGCAGCTTTTCCGGGGACACTGAAGCTTTCTTT.

This clonotype was seen repeatedly, ten times or more. V gene TRBV2 combines with J gene TRBJ2-2, with D possibly being TRBD1 (5 bases). Germline CDR1 is SNHLY and CDR2 is FYNNEI. The ends were cut back, 6 bases at V and 4 bases at J, with 15 bases in the middle. The CDR3 extends over 15 amino acids. The CDR3 loop reads CASSEQAGGTGELFF. In DNA form, the CDR3 reads TGTGCCAGCAGCGAACAGGCTGGTGGCACCGGGGAGCTGTTTTTT.

As for this clonotype: Given a much more abundant clone one base away, this may be a read error. The V and J genes are TRBV25-1 and TRBJ2-1, with 9 positions matching TRBD2. Germline-derived CDR1 and CDR2 are MGHDK and SYGVNS. The CDR3 consists of 15 residues. The CDR3 coding sequence is TGTGCCAGCAGTGAGGGGCTAGCGGGGAACAATGAGCAGTCCTTC. It codes for CASSEGLAGNNEQSF.

This clonotype came up many times. V usage is TRBV9 and J usage is TRBJ2-5; D possibly corresponds to TRBD2 (5 bases). Trimming removed 4 bases from V and 1 base from J, with 17 bases in between. This CDR3 has 16 amino acids. Germline loops: CDR1 SGDLS, CDR2 YYNGEE. The CDR3 reads CASSSSSRDSQETQYF. CDR3 in DNA: TGTGCCAGCAGCTCCTCCTCCCGGGATTCCCAAGAGACCCAGTACTTC.

Ten or more counts support this clonotype. The J gene is TRBJ2-1, the V gene TRBV2, with a tentative D call TRBD2 (5 bases). The ends were cut back, 6 bases at V and 8 bases at J, with 17 bases in the middle. The CDR3 totals 14 residues. The V gene's germline CDR1 is SNHLY and CDR2 FYNNEI. The CDR3 DNA is TGTGCCAGCAGCTCCACTAGATTCGCGTATGAGCAGTTCTTC. Amino acid sequence: CASSSTRFAYEQFF.

Ten or more counts support this clonotype. This chain joins TRBV24-1 and TRBJ2-2; D unclear. From germline, CDR1 is KGHDR and CDR2 SFDVKD. V lost 4 bases to trimming and J lost 6 bases, with 11 bases between them. This CDR3 is built from 14 residues. The CDR3: CATSDSRWAGELFF. DNA of the CDR3: TGTGCCACCAGTGACTCTAGGTGGGCCGGGGAGCTGTTTTTT.

This clonotype was observed many times. The chain is built from TRBV9 and TRBJ1-3; 8 nucleotides match TRBD1. This CDR3 comprises 15 residues. From germline, CDR1 is SGDLS and CDR2 YYNGEE. The trim removed 3 bases at V and 4 bases at J, leaving 6 bases unmatched. CDR3 coding DNA: TGTGCCAGCAGCGGTCAGGGGGCCTCAGGAAACACCATATATTTT. The encoded protein is CASSGQGASGNTIYF. Complete variable domain (other parts from reference TRBV9 and TRBJ1-3): DSGVTQTPKHLITATGQRVTLRCSPRSGDLSVYWYQQSLDQGLQFLIQYYNGEERAKGNILERFSAQQFPDLHSELNLSSLELGDSALYFCASSGQGASGNTIYFGEGSWLTVV.

The table lists this clonotype with many counts. The rearrangement joins TRBV29-1 to TRBJ2-7; a possible D gene is TRBD1 (7 bases). Germline V gene data show CDR1 as SQVTM and CDR2 as ANQGSEA. Trimming cost V 6 bases and J 3 bases, with 18 bases left between them. CDR3 length: 14 residues. CDR3 nucleotides: TGCAGCGTGCTTAGGGGGGCAGGGGGCTACGAGCAGTACTTC. It encodes CSVLRGAGGYEQYF.

This chain links TRBV9 with TRBJ1-1; 10 nucleotides agree with TRBD1. The CDR3 is 15 amino acids. CDR1 SGDLS and CDR2 YYNGEE come from the germline V gene. Germline trimming cut 1 base from V and 5 bases from J; bases unmatched to any gene: 5. The CDR3: CASSVTGTGVTEAFF. In DNA form, the CDR3 reads TGTGCCAGCAGCGTAACCGGGACAGGGGTAACTGAAGCTTTCTTT.

The sample holds many counts of this clonotype. V and J are TRBV6-5 and TRBJ2-7; possibly TRBD2 for D (5 bases). The CDR3 runs 11 residues. Germline-derived CDR1 and CDR2 are MNHEY and SVGAGI. The ends were cut back, 4 bases at V and 12 bases at J, with 13 bases in the middle. The CDR3 loop is CASSLTGILYF. The CDR3 DNA reads as TGTGCCAGCAGTTTAACCGGGATCCTGTACTTC.